The 24 T cell receptor beta chains in this list originate from one sample, sequenced in a study of blood T cell repertoires in COVID-19. Profiled with immunoSEQ multiplex PCR; TCRdb holds only in-frame clones, not every one. Among 400,000 or so clones listed, roughly 86% were seen once. Material for sequencing was peripheral blood. The source of these receptors is a human donor in a cohort sampled during active COVID-19.

Details on this clone: A junction end diverges from the germline sequence, so it may reflect a read error. The chain uses TRBV5-1 and TRBJ1-3; D unclear. Germline assignment: CDR1 SGHRS and CDR2 YFSETQ. This CDR3 region has 14 residues. Here the CDR3 reads CASSLDSSRNTIYF. The CDR3 DNA is TGCGCCAGCAGCTTGGATTCCTCTCGAAACACCATATATTTT.

Points on this clone: The junction shows a germline mismatch at one end, possibly a read error. This chain connects TRBV2 to TRBJ2-7; D remains ambiguous. CDR1 is SNHLY, CDR2 FYNNEI, per germline. This CDR3 comprises 14 residues. The CDR3: CASIPSRFSYGQYF. The CDR3 DNA sequence: TGTGCCAGCATCCCCTCGAGGTTCTCCTACGGGCAGTACTTC.

The chain is built from TRBV5-4 and TRBJ2-3; 8 nucleotides line up with TRBD1. The ends lost 4 bases at V and 3 bases at J; junction bases unmatched: 4. The CDR3 has 14 residues. Germline CDR1 and CDR2: SGHNT and YYREEE (reference sequence). The CDR3 here is CASSRWDRTDTQYF. CDR3 nucleotide sequence: TGTGCCAGCAGCCGCTGGGACAGGACAGATACGCAGTATTTT.

The chain recombines TRBV18 with TRBJ1-2, with 7 bases fitting TRBD1. After removal of 3 bases from V and 7 bases from J, the junction contained 8 bases not matched to a gene. CDR1 is KGHSH, CDR2 LQKENI, per germline. The CDR3 runs 14 residues. The chain's CDR3 is CASSPGQGGGGYTF. The CDR3, as DNA: TGTGCCAGCTCACCCGGTCAGGGGGGCGGTGGCTACACCTTC.

The gene calls are TRBV29-1 and TRBJ1-2; 7 bases are shared with TRBD1. The junction had 3 bases not matched to a gene; V was cut back by 1 base and J by 4 bases. Germline V gene lookup returns CDR1 SQVTM and CDR2 ANQGSEA. CDR3 length: 13 amino acids. The chain's CDR3 is CSVEAGTAYGYTF. CDR3 nucleotides: TGCAGCGTTGAAGCCGGGACAGCCTATGGCTACACCTTC.

This clone is a singleton in its sample. The CDR3 spells CASTRQFRSYEQYF. CDR3 nucleotides: TGTGCCAGCACGAGACAGTTCCGCTCCTACGAGCAGTACTTC. The rearrangement uses TRBV28 and TRBJ2-7; tentative D call: TRBD1 (5 bases). Germline loops: CDR1 MDHEN, CDR2 SYDVKM. Between the trimmed V and J ends, which lost 7 bases and 0 bases, there was a span of 13 bases. There are 14 residues in the CDR3. Using reference TRBV28 and TRBJ2-7 for the parts outside the CDR3, the full variable domain is DVKVTQSSRYLVKRTGEKVFLECVQDMDHENMFWYRQDPGLGLRLIYFSYDVKMKEKGDIPEGYSVSREKKERFSLILESASTNQTSMYLCASTRQFRSYEQYFGPGTRLTVT.

The V call is TRBV19, the J call TRBJ2-1, with 12 bases fitting TRBD2. CDR3 length: 17 residues. CDR1 and CDR2 (germline): LNHDA, SQIVND (reference sequence). V shed 3 bases, J shed 9 bases, and the junction held 12 bases outside the gene matches. Here the CDR3 reads CASSIHLAGGSRGEQFF. In nucleotides, the CDR3 is TGTGCCAGTAGTATCCATCTAGCGGGGGGGAGTAGAGGTGAGCAGTTCTTC.

The CDR3 protein is CASSKLRKIGGYTEAFF. CDR3 DNA: TGTGCCAGCAGTAAACTACGGAAGATAGGGGGTTACACTGAAGCTTTCTTT. The J gene is TRBJ1-1, the V gene TRBV6-2 or TRBV6-3, with D possibly TRBD1 on 6 matching bases. The ends were cut back, 5 bases at V and 3 bases at J, with 22 bases in the middle. Germline CDR1 and CDR2: MNHEY and SVGEGT. This CDR3 contains 17 residues.

The chain links TRBV4-1 to TRBJ1-1; 8 positions agree with TRBD1. Germline CDR1 and CDR2: MGHRA and YSYEKL. Trimming cost V 4 bases and J 4 bases; bases outside gene matches: 8. This CDR3 is built from 15 residues. The CDR3 DNA follows: TGCGCCAGCAGCCTAAAACAGGGGGTAAGCACTGAAGCTTTCTTT. Translated, it gives CASSLKQGVSTEAFF.

J is TRBJ2-7 and V is TRBV6-6; the match to TRBD1 covers 10 bases. Trimming took 5 bases from V and 2 from J; bases not matched to a gene: 12. Germline-derived CDR1 and CDR2 are MNHNY and SVGAGI (reference sequence). CDR3 length: 17 residues. The DNA of the CDR3 is TGTGCCAGCAGTCCTGGACAGGGGGTTCTTAAAACCTACGAGCAGTACTTC. Encoded protein: CASSPGQGVLKTYEQYF.

This chain joins TRBV2 and TRBJ1-2, with TRBD1 matching over 7 bases. The CDR3 totals 13 residues. J lost 7 bases, V lost 7 bases, and 9 bases had no gene match. From germline, CDR1 is SNHLY and CDR2 FYNNEI. In DNA, the CDR3 is TGTGCCAGCACTTCGGGGCAGGGGGGTGGCTACACCTTC. It translates to CASTSGQGGGYTF.

The chain joins TRBV9 to TRBJ2-6; possible D gene TRBD1, 6 bases. The CDR3 consists of 15 residues. CDR1 SGDLS and CDR2 YYNGEE come from the germline V gene. Between the trimmed V and J ends, which lost 2 bases and 2 bases, there was a span of 8 bases. The DNA for the CDR3 is TGTGCCAGCAGCGTGAAGGGGGCTGGGGCCAACGTCCTGACTTTC. It yields the protein CASSVKGAGANVLTF.

This clone was detected a few times. V gene TRBV6-5 combines with J gene TRBJ1-1; D not certain. Germline loops: CDR1 MNHEY, CDR2 SVGAGI. V was cut by 3 bases and J by 3 bases, with 8 bases left in between. This CDR3 has 13 amino acids. Here the CDR3 reads CASSYSQDTEAFF. The CDR3, as DNA: TGTGCCAGCAGTTATTCCCAGGACACTGAAGCTTTCTTT.

The J gene is TRBJ1-2, the V gene TRBV5-4; possible D gene TRBD1, 6 bases. This CDR3 has 12 residues. Germline CDR1 and CDR2: SGHNT and YYREEE (reference sequence). Deletions cut 5 bases from V and 8 bases from J, with 13 bases between. CDR3 amino acids: CASRSTGGGYTF. In DNA, the CDR3 is TGTGCCAGCAGGTCGACAGGTGGGGGCTACACCTTC. The variable domain in full, completed from reference TRBV5-4 and TRBJ1-2, reads ETGVTQSPTHLIKTRGQQVTLRCSSQSGHNTVSWYQQALGQGPQFIFQYYREEENGRGNFPPRFSGLQFPNYSSELNVNALELDDSALYLCASRSTGGGYTFGSGTRLTVV.

The chain employs TRBV7-9 and TRBJ1-2; 7 bases are shared with TRBD1. Per germline, CDR1 SEHNR and CDR2 FQNEAQ (reference sequence). The CDR3 loop spans 13 amino acids. V shed 1 base and J 7 bases; nucleotides not matched to a gene: 3. The CDR3: CASSLGQGGGYTF. The CDR3, as DNA: TGTGCCAGCAGCTTAGGACAGGGCGGTGGCTACACCTTC.

V is TRBV30 and J is TRBJ1-6; a weak D match, TRBD1 (5 bases). V lost 6 bases and J lost 5, with 8 bases in between. In germline, CDR1 is GTSNPN, CDR2 SVGIG (reference sequence). CDR3 length: 12 amino acids. CDR3 loop: CACDRDNSPLHF. DNA of the CDR3: TGTGCCTGTGACAGAGATAATTCACCCCTCCACTTT. The whole variable domain, remainder taken from reference TRBV30 and TRBJ1-6, is SQTIHQWPATLVQPVGSPLSLECTVEGTSNPNLYWYRQAAGRGLQLLFYSVGIGQISSEVPQNLSASRPQDRQFILSSKKLLLSDSGFYLCACDRDNSPLHFGNGTRLTVT.

The V and J genes are TRBV29-1 and TRBJ2-1, with D possibly matching TRBD2 (6 bases). V gave up 4 bases and J gave up 7 bases, with 17 bases separating them. Germline values: CDR1 SQVTM, CDR2 ANQGSEA. The CDR3 runs to 14 residues. The CDR3 sequence is CSVGGLYSRNEQFF. DNA for the CDR3: TGCAGCGTTGGAGGACTATATTCCCGGAATGAGCAGTTCTTC.

This chain links TRBV19 with TRBJ2-1; 9 bases are shared with TRBD1. Unmatched junction bases numbered 13, after V lost 4 bases and J lost 0 bases. This CDR3 comprises 19 residues. CDR1 LNHDA and CDR2 SQIVND come from the germline V gene (reference sequence). The CDR3 nucleotides read TGTGCCAGTAGTAGGCGGATACAGGGGGCGACAGACTCCTACAATGAGCAGTTCTTC. This encodes CASSRRIQGATDSYNEQFF.

The J gene is TRBJ1-3, the V gene TRBV10-3; 10 bases match TRBD1. The CDR3 has 16 residues. Trimming removed 4 bases from V and 4 bases from J; junction bases left unmatched: 7. Germline loops: CDR1 ENHRY, CDR2 SYGVKD. In DNA, the CDR3 is TGTGCCATCAGTGCGAGACAGGGGGCGCTCGGAAACACCATATATTTT. This translates into CAISARQGALGNTIYF.

The V and J genes are TRBV7-3 and TRBJ2-1, with 10 bases lining up with TRBD2. The length of the CDR3 is 18 residues. V trimming: 3 bases; J trimming: 6 bases; junction bases outside the gene matches: 14. Germline CDR1 SGHTA, CDR2 FQGTGA. CDR3 sequence: CASSFNRATAGGTNEQFF. The CDR3 DNA is TGTGCCAGCAGCTTCAACAGAGCAACAGCGGGAGGGACCAATGAGCAGTTCTTC.

CDR3 sequence: CASSLTGDTEAFF. The CDR3, as DNA: TGTGCCAGCAGCTTAACCGGGGACACTGAAGCTTTCTTT. The rearrangement links TRBV7-7 to TRBJ1-1; the D is unclear. This CDR3 has 13 amino acids. V lost 2 bases and J 3 bases, leaving 7 bases between the germline ends. Germline V CDR1 and CDR2: SSHAT, FNYEAQ (reference sequence).

CDR3 coding DNA: TGTGCCAGCAGCTCGCTAGCGGGGGGCTCCTACAATGAGCAGTTCTTC. Translation: CASSSLAGGSYNEQFF. The chain carries TRBV7-8 and TRBJ2-1, with TRBD2 matching over 11 bases. Trimming took 4 bases from V and 0 from J; bases not matched to a gene: 2. CDR3 length: 16 residues. Germline loops: CDR1 SGHVS, CDR2 FQNEAQ.

The chain's CDR3 is CASSLWQNTEAFF. The CDR3, as DNA: TGTGCCAGCAGTTTATGGCAGAACACTGAAGCTTTCTTT. J is TRBJ1-1 and V is TRBV12-3 or TRBV12-4; D is unresolved. The CDR3 spans 13 residues. V was pared by 2 bases and J by 1 base, with 5 bases between.

In this sample, this clone turned up once. The V and J genes are TRBV12-3 or TRBV12-4 and TRBJ2-7; 7 positions agree with TRBD1. With V trimmed by 3 bases and J by 3 bases, 2 bases remained unmatched. This CDR3 spans 13 amino acids. The CDR3 DNA reads TGTGCCAGCAGTTTCGACAGGGACTACGAGCAGTACTTC. Translated: CASSFDRDYEQYF.